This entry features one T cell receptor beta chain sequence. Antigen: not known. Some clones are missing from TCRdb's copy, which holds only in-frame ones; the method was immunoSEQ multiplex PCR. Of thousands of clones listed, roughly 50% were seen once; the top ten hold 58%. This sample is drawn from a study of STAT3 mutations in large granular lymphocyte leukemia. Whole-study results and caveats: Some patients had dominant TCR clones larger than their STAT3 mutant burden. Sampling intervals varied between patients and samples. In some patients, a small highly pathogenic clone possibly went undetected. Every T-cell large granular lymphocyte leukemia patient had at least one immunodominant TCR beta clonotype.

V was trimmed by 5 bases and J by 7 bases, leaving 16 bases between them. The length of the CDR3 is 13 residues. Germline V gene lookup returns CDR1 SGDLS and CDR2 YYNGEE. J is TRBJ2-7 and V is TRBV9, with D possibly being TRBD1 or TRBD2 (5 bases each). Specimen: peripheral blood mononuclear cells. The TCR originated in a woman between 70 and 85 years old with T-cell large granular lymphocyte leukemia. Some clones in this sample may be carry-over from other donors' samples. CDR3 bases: TGTGCCAGCAGTACTTCAGGAGAGGGGGAGCAGTACTTC. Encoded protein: CASSTSGEGEQYF.